This entry features one TCR beta chain sequence. The data stem from a study of CD8 T cells in Susac syndrome. A quantity of about 0.5 to 1 ug RNA underwent reverse transcription using random hexamers. immunoSEQ multiplex PCR amplified TCR beta CDR3 across 54 Vbeta, 13 Jbeta. MiXCR was run by TCRdb on the immunoSEQ multiplex PCR reads, yielding one entry per CDR3 protein. The repertoire includes more than 200,000 distinct CDR3 sequences, 93% of them detected once, and about 0.07% sits in the top ten. Stable or active relapsing-remitting multiple sclerosis, untreated and meeting revised McDonald criteria, defined the controls. Bulk CD8+ and CD4+ cells came from magnetic negative isolation; CD8+ TEMRA by FACS. The J segment lost 4 bases and the V segment lost 0 bases, leaving 1 base of the junction unmatched. Germline CDR1 SGHTA, CDR2 FQGTGA. The CDR3 is made up of 15 amino acids.

The chain is built from TRBV7-3 and TRBJ2-2; the match to TRBD1 covers 8 bases. The clonotype was recovered from a human donor with multiple sclerosis. The sequenced sample was CD4+ T cells from PBMCs. The CDR3: CASSLTTGATGELFF. The CDR3 bases are TGTGCCAGCAGCTTAACGACAGGGGCCACCGGGGAGCTGTTTTTT.